This T cell receptor (beta chain) was recorded in a study of cytomegalovirus exposure and HLA in healthy donors. Primers: 60 Vbeta forward and 13 Jbeta reverse. TCRdb's table, derived via immunoSEQ multiplex PCR, lists solely in-frame clones and lacks some. Of 150,000 or so clones listed, over 70% are singletons. Only a few counts were recorded for this clone. This CDR3 has 14 amino acids. From germline, CDR1 is SGHRS and CDR2 YFSETQ. V shed 4 bases, J shed 11 bases, and the junction held 11 bases outside the gene matches. The sequencing sample was made of PBMCs. J is TRBJ2-1 and V is TRBV5-1, with TRBD1 matching 8 bases. This sequence was found in a woman between 40 and 55 years old in good health and CMV-seropositive. The CDR3 nucleotides read TGCGCCAGCAGCCAAATGACAGGGGATTTTCAGCAGTTCTTC. It codes for CASSQMTGDFQQFF.